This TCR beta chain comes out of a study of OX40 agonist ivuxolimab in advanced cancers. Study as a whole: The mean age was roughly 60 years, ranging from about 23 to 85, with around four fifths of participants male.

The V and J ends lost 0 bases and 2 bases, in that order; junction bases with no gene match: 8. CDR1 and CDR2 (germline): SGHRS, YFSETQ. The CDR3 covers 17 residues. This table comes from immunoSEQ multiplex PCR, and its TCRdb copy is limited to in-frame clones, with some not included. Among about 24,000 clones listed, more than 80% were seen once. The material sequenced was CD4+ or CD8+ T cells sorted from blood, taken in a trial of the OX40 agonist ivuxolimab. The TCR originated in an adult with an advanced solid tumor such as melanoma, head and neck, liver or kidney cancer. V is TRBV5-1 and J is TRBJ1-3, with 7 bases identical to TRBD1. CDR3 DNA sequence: TGCGCCAGCAGCTTGGACGAGACAGGGTGGACTGGAAACACCATATATTTT. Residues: CASSLDETGWTGNTIYF.